This TCR beta chain was sequenced in a study of T-cell reconstitution after alpha-beta-depleted transplantation in children. The study's findings and limits: Some patients' high day-60 TCRbeta diversity was attributed to recipient cells surviving conditioning.

The CDR3 consists of 16 residues. Unique molecular identifiers were used to barcode this TCRbeta library. TCRdb ran MiXCR on the PCR reads and lists one entry per CDR3 protein. Of 130,000 to 150,000 distinct CDR3 sequences listed, 8.5% to 10% are singletons. There are many counts of this clonotype. The antigen remains unidentified. Here the sequenced sample was PBMCs, mostly from graft donor cells, taken 180 days after TCRalphabeta/CD19-depleted stem cell transplant. The TCR was taken from a female patient between 2 and 10 years old who had a stem cell transplant for congenital amegakaryocytic thrombocytopenia, so the T cells may come from the graft donor. V gene TRBV21-1 combines with J gene TRBJ1-4. TRBV21-1 is tagged as a pseudogene. Here the CDR3 DNA reads TGTGCCAGCAGCAAAGCGCCAGGCCGCTATAATGAAAAACTGTTTTTT. Its protein product is CASSKAPGRYNEKLFF.